Below, 32 T cell receptor beta chains from the same sample are listed, as sequenced in a study of blood T cell repertoires in COVID-19. Using immunoSEQ multiplex PCR, the repertoire was profiled, and TCRdb retains in-frame clones only, with some absent. The sample carries 130,000 to 150,000 clones, about 87% recorded once. Sequences were obtained from PBMCs or T cells enriched from blood (not recorded which). The receptors stem from a man aged 55 to 70 who had recovered from COVID-19.

Only one count was recorded for this clone. The J gene is TRBJ2-4, the V gene TRBV2, with D possibly matching TRBD1 (6 bases). The germline CDR1 and CDR2 sequences are SNHLY and FYNNEI. The CDR3 has 11 amino acids. The V end was cut by 11 bases, the J end by 6 bases, with 11 bases between. CDR3 nucleotides: TGTGCCGGAGGACAGAGAAACATTCAGTACTTC. This gives the protein CAGGQRNIQYF.

Within the sample, this clone is medium-sized. This rearrangement joins TRBV6-5 to TRBJ2-1, with TRBD2 identical over 8 bases. CDR1 and CDR2 from the germline V gene are MNHEY and SVGAGI. The CDR3 runs to 14 residues. V dropped 8 bases and J dropped 4; count of bases not matched to a gene: 7. The CDR3 loop reads CASLAGGFYNEQFF. In nucleotides, the CDR3 is TGTGCCAGCTTGGCGGGGGGATTTTACAATGAGCAGTTCTTC.

The chain has TRBV12-3 or TRBV12-4 and TRBJ2-4; TRBD1 is a possible D gene (5 bases). CDR3 length: 13 residues. Trimming cost V 6 bases and J 8 bases, with 14 bases left between them. CDR3 loop: CASSLPGRHIQYF. As DNA, the CDR3 is TGTGCCAGCAGCTTACCAGGGCGGCACATTCAGTACTTC.

The V gene is TRBV7-8, the J gene TRBJ1-3; D gene unclear. V was cut by 5 bases and J by 3 bases, with 17 bases left in between. Germline V gene lookup returns CDR1 SGHVS and CDR2 FQNEAQ. The length of the CDR3 is 16 residues. CDR3 protein: CASSPGFPRSGNTIYF. CDR3 bases: TGTGCCAGCAGCCCCGGGTTTCCAAGGAGTGGAAACACCATATATTTT.

V is TRBV6-2 or TRBV6-3 and J is TRBJ1-5; a weak D match, TRBD1 (6 bases). Trimming cost V 5 bases and J 6 bases, with 14 bases left between them. The CDR3 runs 14 residues. Germline values: CDR1 MNHEY, CDR2 SVGEGT. In DNA form, the CDR3 reads TGTGCCAGCAGTCTCCACAGGGAGAGTCAGCCCCAGCATTTT. This translates into CASSLHRESQPQHF.

The V and J genes are TRBV19 and TRBJ1-1; D is ambiguous. Germline values: CDR1 LNHDA, CDR2 SQIVND (reference sequence). This CDR3 contains 16 residues. Trimming removed 1 base at V and 0 bases at J, with 12 bases between. This chain's CDR3 is CASSIARGILNTEAFF. The CDR3 DNA follows: TGTGCCAGTAGTATAGCCCGGGGTATACTGAACACTGAAGCTTTCTTT.

This clone was detected a few times. This rearrangement joins TRBV4-2 to TRBJ1-4; TRBD1 is a possible D gene (6 bases). CDR3 length: 15 residues. CDR1 is LGHNA and CDR2 is YNFKEQ in the germline V gene. Trimming left V 6 bases short and J 8 bases short, with 19 bases between. DNA of the CDR3: TGTGCCAGCAGTTCCTCACAGGGAAGTTCAGAAAAACTGTTTTTT. It codes for CASSSSQGSSEKLFF.

The chain employs TRBV28 and TRBJ2-2; 7 positions match TRBD1. The V gene's germline CDR1 is MDHEN and CDR2 SYDVKM. The CDR3 loop spans 15 amino acids. Trimming took 6 bases from V and 0 from J; bases not matched to a gene: 4. The CDR3 loop is CASRLGQTNTGELFF. As DNA, the CDR3 is TGTGCCAGCAGGTTGGGACAGACGAACACCGGGGAGCTGTTTTTT. The complete variable domain, with remaining parts taken from reference TRBV28 and TRBJ2-2, reads DVKVTQSSRYLVKRTGEKVFLECVQDMDHENMFWYRQDPGLGLRLIYFSYDVKMKEKGDIPEGYSVSREKKERFSLILESASTNQTSMYLCASRLGQTNTGELFFGEGSRLTVL.

The count of this clone is one. This rearrangement joins TRBV19 to TRBJ2-7, with TRBD2 identical over 8 bases. V was pared by 6 bases and J by 5 bases, with 6 bases of the junction left unmatched. This CDR3 is built from 13 residues. CDR1 LNHDA and CDR2 SQIVND come from the germline V gene (reference sequence). This CDR3 reads CASSLGLADEQYF. The CDR3 coding sequence is TGTGCCAGTAGCCTAGGACTAGCCGACGAGCAGTACTTC.

The chain is built from TRBV7-9 and TRBJ1-3, with unresolved D. The V end was cut by 0 bases, the J end by 7 bases, with 10 bases between. The CDR3 is made up of 14 amino acids. CDR1 and CDR2 (germline): SEHNR, FQNEAQ (reference sequence). CDR3 bases: TGTGCCAGCAGCTTAGCCGACTTCGGGAACACCATATATTTT. This encodes CASSLADFGNTIYF.

In this sample, this clone turned up once. The V and J genes are TRBV18 and TRBJ2-2, with 7 positions matching TRBD2. V shed 5 bases, J shed 5 bases, and the junction held 5 bases outside the gene matches. This CDR3 contains 14 residues. The germline CDR1 and CDR2 sequences are KGHSH and LQKENI. The CDR3 here is CASSTGLVTGELFF. The CDR3 region has the DNA TGTGCCAGCTCAACTGGACTAGTTACCGGGGAGCTGTTTTTT. The full variable domain, in which reference TRBV18 and TRBJ2-2 provide the parts outside the CDR3, is NAGVMQNPRHLVRRRGQEARLRCSPMKGHSHVYWYRQLPEEGLKFMVYLQKENIIDESGMPKERFSAEFPKEGPSILRIQQVVRGDSAAYFCASSTGLVTGELFFGEGSRLTVL.

The V call is TRBV4-1, the J call TRBJ1-1; possible D gene TRBD1, 5 bases. Germline CDR1 and CDR2: MGHRA and YSYEKL. Trimming pared 1 base from V and 2 bases from J, leaving 11 bases between. The CDR3 sequence is 15 residues long. The CDR3 DNA reads as TGCGCCAGCAGCCAAGGAAGTCAGGGAAACACTGAAGCTTTCTTT. Protein product: CASSQGSQGNTEAFF.

This clone was found a few times. The chain recombines TRBV5-5 with TRBJ2-7; 10 nucleotides agree with TRBD2. Per germline, CDR1 SGHKS and CDR2 YYEKEE (reference sequence). The CDR3 has 16 amino acids. V lost 4 bases to trimming and J lost 0 bases; unmatched junction nucleotides: 7. CDR3 bases: TGTGCCAGCAGCCACGGACTAGCGGCGAGCTCCTACGAGCAGTACTTC. Its protein product is CASSHGLAASSYEQYF.

The CDR3 bases are TGTGCCAGCTCCCCCGACAGGGGTTTAGATGGCTACACCTTC. Translation: CASSPDRGLDGYTF. The J gene is TRBJ1-2, the V gene TRBV18; TRBD1 matches 8 bases. The junction had 9 bases not matched to a gene; V was cut back by 6 bases and J by 6 bases. CDR3 size: 14 residues. Germline V CDR1 and CDR2: KGHSH, LQKENI. The full variable domain, completed using reference TRBV18 and TRBJ1-2, is NAGVMQNPRHLVRRRGQEARLRCSPMKGHSHVYWYRQLPEEGLKFMVYLQKENIIDESGMPKERFSAEFPKEGPSILRIQQVVRGDSAAYFCASSPDRGLDGYTFGSGTRLTVV.

The V gene is TRBV19, the J gene TRBJ1-1; 7 nucleotides align to TRBD1. The CDR3 spans 18 residues. Trimming at V came to 4 bases and at J to 1 base, leaving 15 bases not matched to a gene. Germline V gene data show CDR1 as LNHDA and CDR2 as SQIVND (reference sequence). Written as DNA, the CDR3 is TGTGCCAGTAGTACCTCACAGGGGTTCGCGCGGTGGAACACTGAAGCTTTCTTT. Amino acids: CASSTSQGFARWNTEAFF.

J is TRBJ2-3 and V is TRBV24-1; no firm D call. The CDR3 covers 14 residues. Germline CDR1 is KGHDR and CDR2 is SFDVKD. Trimming removed 4 bases from V and 1 base from J, with 8 bases in between. CDR3 amino acids: CATSETQGTDTQYF. DNA of the CDR3: TGTGCCACCAGTGAAACTCAAGGCACAGATACGCAGTATTTT.

This sequence joins TRBV7-9 and TRBJ1-3; D is uncertain. Germline V gene data show CDR1 as SEHNR and CDR2 as FQNEAQ (reference sequence). This CDR3 contains 12 residues. The ends were cut back, 2 bases at V and 7 bases at J, with 6 bases in the middle. CDR3 coding DNA: TGTGCCAGCAGCTTAAACGAGAACACCATATATTTT. Its translation is CASSLNENTIYF. The full variable domain, its missing parts supplied by reference TRBV7-9 and TRBJ1-3, is DTGVSQNPRHKITKRGQNVTFRCDPISEHNRLYWYRQTLGQGPEFLTYFQNEAQLEKSRLLSDRFSAERPKGSFSTLEIQRTEQGDSAMYLCASSLNENTIYFGEGSWLTVV.

This chain uses TRBV5-1 with TRBJ1-6, with 12 bases that match TRBD1. The J segment lost 6 bases and the V segment lost 4 bases, leaving 2 bases of the junction unmatched. The CDR3 is made up of 15 amino acids. Germline lookup yields CDR1 SGHRS and CDR2 YFSETQ. In DNA, the CDR3 is TGCGCCAGCAGCCCGGGACAGGGGGCTAATTCACCCCTCCACTTT. Protein product: CASSPGQGANSPLHF.

The V gene is TRBV28, the J gene TRBJ2-4; 8 nucleotides match TRBD2. V lost 7 bases and J lost 9; bases outside the gene matches: 11. Germline CDR1 MDHEN, CDR2 SYDVKM. The CDR3 length is 14 residues. CDR3 bases: TGTGCCAGCACCGTGGCGGGAGGCTACGTCATTCAGTACTTC. It translates to CASTVAGGYVIQYF.

The rearrangement joins TRBV20-1 to TRBJ1-2; the D is unclear. Between the trimmed V and J ends, which lost 1 base and 6 bases, there was a span of 6 bases. This CDR3 spans 11 amino acids. Germline lookup yields CDR1 DFQATT and CDR2 SNEGSKA (reference sequence). The CDR3 protein is CSARGGNGYTF. The CDR3 nucleotides are TGCAGTGCTAGAGGAGGGAATGGCTACACCTTC.

This chain joins TRBV4-2 and TRBJ1-2; D is possibly TRBD1 (6 bases). CDR1 is LGHNA and CDR2 is YNFKEQ in the germline V gene. The CDR3 runs 15 residues. Trimming pared 0 bases from V and 4 bases from J, leaving 12 bases between. The CDR3 spells CASSQDAGQRYGYTF. The CDR3 nucleotides are TGTGCCAGCAGCCAAGATGCTGGACAGCGCTATGGCTACACCTTC.

The chain couples TRBV5-4 to TRBJ2-7; D is perhaps TRBD2 (5 bases). Trimming stripped 4 bases from V and 4 bases from J, with 12 bases between. This CDR3 region has 13 residues. CDR1 SGHNT and CDR2 YYREEE come from the germline V gene (reference sequence). For the CDR3, the DNA is TGTGCCAGCAGCACCCGTCGGGGTTACGAGCAGTACTTC. Protein: CASSTRRGYEQYF.

This clone was counted only a few times. This sequence joins TRBV15 and TRBJ2-5; no reliable D call. This CDR3 is 13 amino acids long. The germline V gene has CDR1 LNHNV and CDR2 YYDKDF (reference sequence). V lost 2 bases and J lost 4, with 8 bases in between. The CDR3 is CATSRTRGETQYF. CDR3 coding DNA: TGTGCCACCAGCAGAACCCGAGGAGAGACCCAGTACTTC. Together with reference TRBV15 and TRBJ2-5, the CDR3 gives the full variable domain: DAMVIQNPRYQVTQFGKPVTLSCSQTLNHNVMYWYQQKSSQAPKLLFHYYDKDFNNEADTPDNFQSRRPNTSFCFLDIRSPGLGDTAMYLCATSRTRGETQYFGPGTRLLVL.

The rearrangement uses TRBV19 and TRBJ2-7, with TRBD1 identical over 8 bases. This CDR3 spans 15 amino acids. The trim removed 5 bases at V and 5 bases at J, leaving 11 bases unmatched. Per germline, CDR1 LNHDA and CDR2 SQIVND (reference sequence). The CDR3: CASSPSGTGGHEQYF. The DNA of the CDR3 is TGTGCCAGTAGTCCATCCGGGACAGGTGGGCACGAGCAGTACTTC.

This clone was counted between two and nine times. The V call is TRBV12-5, the J call TRBJ2-7, with a tentative D call TRBD1 (5 bases). The CDR3 consists of 11 residues. The germline CDR1 and CDR2 sequences are LGHNT and FRNRAP. Between the trimmed V and J ends, which lost 4 bases and 6 bases, there was a span of 7 bases. CDR3 in amino acids: CASGYQGEQYF. DNA of the CDR3: TGTGCTAGTGGTTATCAGGGCGAGCAGTACTTC.

The chain combines TRBV5-1 with TRBJ1-1, with D tentatively TRBD1 (5 bases). This CDR3 is 15 amino acids long. CDR1 and CDR2 (germline): SGHRS, YFSETQ. The ends were cut back, 0 bases at V and 3 bases at J, with 12 bases in the middle. CDR3 sequence: CASSLEQAPYTEAFF. In nucleotides, the CDR3 is TGCGCCAGCAGCTTGGAACAGGCTCCTTACACTGAAGCTTTCTTT.

CDR3: CASSHRDTNQPQHF. The CDR3 bases are TGTGCCAGCAGCCACAGGGATACTAATCAGCCCCAGCATTTT. The chain uses TRBV2 and TRBJ1-5; a weak D match, TRBD1 (6 bases). Germline V gives CDR1 SNHLY, CDR2 FYNNEI. CDR3 length: 14 residues. The V end lost 6 bases, the J end lost 4 bases, and 13 bases lay between the germline ends.

This chain joins TRBV24-1 and TRBJ1-5; 8 bases fit TRBD1. The germline V gene has CDR1 KGHDR and CDR2 SFDVKD. Unmatched junction bases numbered 9, after V lost 3 bases and J lost 9 bases. The CDR3 sequence is 15 residues long. In DNA form, the CDR3 reads TGTGCCACCAGTGATCCTCGGACAGGGCCGGGGCCCCAGCATTTT. This codes for CATSDPRTGPGPQHF.

J is TRBJ1-4 and V is TRBV18, with 9 bases that match TRBD1. The CDR3 length is 15 residues. Germline CDR1 KGHSH, CDR2 LQKENI. V lost 3 bases to trimming and J lost 7 bases; unmatched junction nucleotides: 6. The CDR3 DNA reads TGTGCCAGCTCACCCCCCGGGACAGGGTTTGAAAAACTGTTTTTT. Translating it yields CASSPPGTGFEKLFF.

This chain uses TRBV28 with TRBJ2-7; perhaps TRBD2 as D (5 bases). The CDR3 length is 16 residues. Per the germline V gene, CDR1 is MDHEN and CDR2 is SYDVKM. V lost 7 bases to trimming and J lost 2 bases, with 21 bases between them. The CDR3 is CASTPTRGISAYEQYF. Written as DNA, the CDR3 is TGTGCCAGCACCCCCACCCGAGGGATCAGCGCCTACGAGCAGTACTTC.

The V gene is TRBV18, the J gene TRBJ1-6; D ambiguous. The CDR3 runs 15 residues. The germline V gene encodes CDR1 KGHSH and CDR2 LQKENI. Trimming stripped 6 bases from V and 3 bases from J, with 12 bases between. The CDR3 sequence: CASSPARGYNSPLHF. CDR3 DNA sequence: TGTGCCAGCTCCCCCGCTAGAGGCTATAATTCACCCCTCCACTTT.

The rearrangement uses TRBV5-5 and TRBJ1-4, with D hard to call. Trimming pared 0 bases from V and 8 bases from J, leaving 17 bases between. Germline V gene sequence: CDR1 SGHKS, CDR2 YYEKEE (reference sequence). The CDR3 sequence is 16 residues long. CDR3 coding DNA: TGTGCCAGCAGCTTGGGTTCTCCCTCGGGTTTGGAAAAACTGTTTTTT. It yields the protein CASSLGSPSGLEKLFF.